The rows below give T cell receptor beta chains drawn from one sample of a study of blood T cell repertoires in COVID-19. The protocol was immunoSEQ multiplex PCR, while the TCRdb copy is restricted to in-frame clones and leaves out a portion. The sample includes around 50,000 clones, 82% seen only once; the top ten take 9.5% to 13%. The sample comprised peripheral blood. The receptor source for this set is a man aged 80 or over with COVID-19, enrolled during active disease. Each CDR3 is given with its conserved first and last residue. The D gene is left open where the match is weak. Clone size is shown for a subset of rows, as once, few, many or a class of expanded clone.

D gene,J gene,V gene,clone size,CDR3 DNA,CDR3 protein
TRBD1,TRBJ1-5,TRBV4-2,-,TGTGCCAGCAGCCACCAAGACAGGGACAATCAGCCCCAGCATTTT,CASSHQDRDNQPQHF
-,TRBJ1-1,TRBV11-3,-,TGTGCCAGCAGCTTAGATCAACGGTCTGAAGCTTTCTTT,CASSLDQRSEAFF
-,TRBJ1-2,TRBV7-2,-,TGTGCCAGCAGCTCGGAGGGCGTCGGGGGCTACACCTTC,CASSSEGVGGYTF
-,TRBJ1-5,TRBV25-1,-,TGTGCCAGCAGTGACCTAAGGGGTTATCAGCCCCAGCATTTT,CASSDLRGYQPQHF
TRBD2,TRBJ2-7,TRBV11-2,once,TGTGCCAGCAGCTTTGAGGGGGGTCTAGGGACTAGTTCCTACGAGCAGTACTTC,CASSFEGGLGTSSYEQYF
TRBD1,TRBJ2-5,TRBV15,-,TGTGCCACCAGCAGAGATGGAGGACAGGGAGAGACCCAGTACTTC,CATSRDGGQGETQYF
-,TRBJ1-3,TRBV19,-,TGTGCCAGTAGTCGACAGAGCTCTGGAAACACCATATATTTT,CASSRQSSGNTIYF
-,TRBJ2-5,TRBV29-1,-,TGCAGCGTTGCTGAGCCTCAAGAGACCCAGTACTTC,CSVAEPQETQYF
-,TRBJ1-2,TRBV10-3,few,TGTGCCATCAGTGGATGGGGGGAGGGGATGGAGAGCTACACCTTC,CAISGWGEGMESYTF
-,TRBJ1-5,TRBV18,-,TGTGCCAGCTCACCGCCACCGGGGCAGCCCCAGCATTTT,CASSPPPGQPQHF
-,TRBJ1-1,TRBV19,-,TGTGCCAGTAGTATAGGAGCCCGGGTCCCCACTGAAGCTTTCTTT,CASSIGARVPTEAFF
TRBD1,TRBJ1-1,TRBV3-1/TRBV3-2,-,TGTGCCAGCAGCCAAGGATTAAGGGACAGCCTTGAAGCTTTCTTT,CASSQGLRDSLEAFF
-,TRBJ1-1,TRBV5-1,-,TGCGCCAGCAGCCGCTCTGGGCGGGAGAACACTGAAGCTTTCTTT,CASSRSGRENTEAFF
TRBD1,TRBJ2-3,TRBV29-1,-,TGCAGCGTTGGGGACAGGGGCACAGATACGCAGTATTTT,CSVGDRGTDTQYF
TRBD1,TRBJ1-1,TRBV10-3,-,TGTGCCATCACTACGGGACAGCCGAACACTGAAGCTTTCTTT,CAITTGQPNTEAFF
-,TRBJ1-2,TRBV4-3,-,TGCGCCAGCAGCCAGGGTTTGTCGGGAGTTTATGGCTACACCTTC,CASSQGLSGVYGYTF
-,TRBJ1-1,TRBV23-1,-,TGCGCCAGCAGACCCCGTGGGGGGGCAAATTACGGCAGCACTGAAGCTTTCTTT,CASRPRGGANYGSTEAFF
TRBD1,TRBJ2-5,TRBV15,-,TGTGCCACCAGCAGGAGGGGGACAGGGGTAGAGACCCAGTACTTC,CATSRRGTGVETQYF
TRBD1,TRBJ2-3,TRBV7-9,once,TGTGCCAGCGGACTTTTGGAGGGCCAGGGGGCCGGCACAGATACGCAGTATTTT,CASGLLEGQGAGTDTQYF
-,TRBJ2-3,TRBV3-1/TRBV3-2,once,TGTGCCAGCAGCCAACTGGGAGTCGGGACAGATACGCAGTATTTT,CASSQLGVGTDTQYF
-,TRBJ2-7,TRBV4-3,-,TGCGCCAGCAGCCAAGGGGCTAGCACCTCCTACGAGCAGTACTTC,CASSQGASTSYEQYF
-,TRBJ1-6,TRBV9,few,TGTGCCAGCAGCGTAGGGCAGGCGATAACCTATAATTCACCCCTCCACTTT,CASSVGQAITYNSPLHF
-,TRBJ1-2,TRBV29-1,once,TGCAGCGTTGATGACAGGCCTAACTATGGCTACACCTTC,CSVDDRPNYGYTF
TRBD2,TRBJ2-5,TRBV7-2,-,TGTGCCAGCAGCGGACCGACTAGCGGGGGCGCAGAGACCCAGTACTTC,CASSGPTSGGAETQYF
-,TRBJ1-2,TRBV12-3/TRBV12-4,-,TGTGCCAGCAGTTTAGCCCCAGATGGCTACACCTTC,CASSLAPDGYTF
TRBD1,TRBJ2-5,TRBV7-3,few,TGTGCCAGCAGCAGACAGGGGGTGGAGACCCAGTACTTC,CASSRQGVETQYF
TRBD1,TRBJ2-1,TRBV7-3,-,TGTGCCAGCAGCTATGACAGGGTTAACAATGAGCAGTTCTTC,CASSYDRVNNEQFF
TRBD1,TRBJ1-1,TRBV5-1,-,TGCGCCAGCAGCGCCCAAGGGGGCGGTAACACTGAAGCTTTCTTT,CASSAQGGGNTEAFF
TRBD1,TRBJ2-3,TRBV6-4,few,TGTGCCAGCAGTCCCGGGACAGCTACAGATACGCAGTATTTT,CASSPGTATDTQYF
TRBD1,TRBJ1-4,TRBV28,few,TGTGCCAGCAGTCCGAGGCAGGGGGCGTCTGATGAAAAACTGTTTTTT,CASSPRQGASDEKLFF
TRBD1,TRBJ2-3,TRBV7-2,-,TGTGCCAGCAGCTTAGCGAGTGGGACAGGGGACTCAAGAATGGATACGCAGTATTTT,CASSLASGTGDSRMDTQYF
-,TRBJ2-2,TRBV6-2/TRBV6-3,-,TGTGCCAGCAGCCAAAGGCGGTCTTTGAACACCGGGGAGCTGTTTTTT,CASSQRRSLNTGELFF
-,TRBJ2-1,TRBV12-3/TRBV12-4,few,TGTGCCAGCAGCGTCGGCAATGAGCAGTTCTTC,CASSVGNEQFF
-,TRBJ1-1,TRBV5-1,-,TGCGCCAGCAGCCCGGTGGGCTCGCCGGTTGTTAACACTGAAGCTTTCTTT,CASSPVGSPVVNTEAFF
-,TRBJ2-5,TRBV6-6,-,TGTGCCAGCAGTTACGAGCCACACCAAGAGACCCAGTACTTC,CASSYEPHQETQYF
TRBD2,TRBJ2-1,TRBV7-9,-,TGTGCCAGCAGCTTAGGAGCGGGGGCACACAATGAGCAGTTCTTC,CASSLGAGAHNEQFF
-,TRBJ2-7,TRBV2,few,TGTGCCAGCAAGGAGCGGAGCGACCCCTACGAGCAGTACTTC,CASKERSDPYEQYF
-,TRBJ1-2,TRBV28,once,TGTGCCAGCAATAGGGGCAACTATGGCTACACCTTC,CASNRGNYGYTF
-,TRBJ2-1,TRBV7-2,-,TGTGCCAGCAGCTCACAGGCGGGGAACCTATACAATGAGCAGTTCTTC,CASSSQAGNLYNEQFF
-,TRBJ1-2,TRBV7-9,-,TGTGCCAGCAGCGAACCAGCAGTGAGGTCTGGCTACACCTTC,CASSEPAVRSGYTF
-,TRBJ2-1,TRBV20-1,-,TGCAGTGCTAGAGAAAGACTCGAGCAGTTCTTC,CSARERLEQFF
-,TRBJ1-2,TRBV7-2,-,TGTGCCAGCAGCTTAGCTGGGGGCAGTGCTAACTATGGCTACACCTTC,CASSLAGGSANYGYTF
TRBD1,TRBJ1-5,TRBV5-4,-,TGTGCCAGCAGCTTTGGGACAGGGGGCTTAGATCAGCCCCAGCATTTT,CASSFGTGGLDQPQHF
-,TRBJ1-2,TRBV5-4,few,TGTGCCAGCAGCTTGGCCAGGGAGGGCGGCTACACCTTC,CASSLAREGGYTF
TRBD1,TRBJ1-2,TRBV10-3,-,TGTGCCATCAGTGAGCCGACAGGGGCCCACTATGGCTACACCTTC,CAISEPTGAHYGYTF
TRBD1,TRBJ1-2,TRBV19,-,TGTGCCAGTAACCTCCGGGACAGTAACGGCTACACCTTC,CASNLRDSNGYTF
TRBD1,TRBJ2-3,TRBV6-2/TRBV6-3,-,TGTGCCAGCAGTTACGGGACAGCTATTAGCACAGATACGCAGTATTTT,CASSYGTAISTDTQYF
TRBD1,TRBJ2-2,TRBV7-3,once,TGTGCCAGCAGCTCGGGGACAGGGAGGTACACCGGGGAGCTGTTTTTT,CASSSGTGRYTGELFF
-,TRBJ2-1,TRBV6-5,-,TGTGCCAGCAGTTACGGCCCTAGCCCCTCCTACAATGAGCAGTTCTTC,CASSYGPSPSYNEQFF
TRBD1,TRBJ2-7,TRBV7-2,-,TGTGCCAGCAGCGCCCGGACAGGCGACAGTGGATACGAGCAGTACTTC,CASSARTGDSGYEQYF
TRBD2,TRBJ2-1,TRBV27,-,TGTGCCAGCAGTTTCCTTTTCAGGGAGGGTGAGCAGTTCTTC,CASSFLFREGEQFF
TRBD1,TRBJ1-4,TRBV28,once,TGTGCCAGCAGACCAGGGGGCTCGGGGGAAAAACTGTTTTTT,CASRPGGSGEKLFF
-,TRBJ1-5,TRBV5-5,-,TGTGCCAGCAGCGCCACAGGAGCAAGCAATCAGCCCCAGCATTTT,CASSATGASNQPQHF
TRBD2,TRBJ2-4,TRBV20-1,-,TGCAGTGCTAGTCCCCCCGGAAGCGGGATAGCCAAAAACATTCAGTACTTC,CSASPPGSGIAKNIQYF
-,TRBJ1-3,TRBV7-2,-,TGTGCCAGCAGCCGTCCTCGGGGGTCTGGAAACACCATATATTTT,CASSRPRGSGNTIYF